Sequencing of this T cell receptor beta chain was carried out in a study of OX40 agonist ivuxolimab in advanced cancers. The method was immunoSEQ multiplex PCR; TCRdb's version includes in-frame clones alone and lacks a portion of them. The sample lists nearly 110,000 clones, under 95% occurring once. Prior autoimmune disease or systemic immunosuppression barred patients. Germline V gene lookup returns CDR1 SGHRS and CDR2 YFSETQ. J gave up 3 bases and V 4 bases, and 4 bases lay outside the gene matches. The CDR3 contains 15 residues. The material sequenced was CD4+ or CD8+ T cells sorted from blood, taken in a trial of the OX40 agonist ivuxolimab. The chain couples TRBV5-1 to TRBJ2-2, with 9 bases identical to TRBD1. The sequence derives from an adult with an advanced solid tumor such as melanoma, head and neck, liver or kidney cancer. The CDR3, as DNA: TGCGCCAGCAGCCCGGACAGGGGAGACACCGGGGAGCTGTTTTTT. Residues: CASSPDRGDTGELFF.